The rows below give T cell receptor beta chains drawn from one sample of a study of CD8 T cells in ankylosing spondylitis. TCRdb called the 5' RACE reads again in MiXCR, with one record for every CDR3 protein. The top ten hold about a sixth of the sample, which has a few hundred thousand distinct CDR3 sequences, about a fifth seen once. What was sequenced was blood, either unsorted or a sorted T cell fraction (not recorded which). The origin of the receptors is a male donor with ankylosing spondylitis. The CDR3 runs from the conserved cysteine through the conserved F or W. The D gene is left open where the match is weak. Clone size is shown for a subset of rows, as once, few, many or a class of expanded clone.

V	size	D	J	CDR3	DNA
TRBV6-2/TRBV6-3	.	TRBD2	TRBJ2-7	CASNPLWSGRASNEQYF	TGTGCCAGCAACCCTCTTTGGAGCGGGAGGGCCTCAAACGAGCAGTACTTC
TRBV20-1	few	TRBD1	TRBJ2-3	CSAHRGVTDTQYF	TGCAGTGCTCACAGGGGGGTCACAGATACGCAGTATTTT
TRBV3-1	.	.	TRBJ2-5	CASSQQPTAETQYF	TGTGCCAGCAGCCAGCAACCAACAGCGGAGACCCAGTACTTC
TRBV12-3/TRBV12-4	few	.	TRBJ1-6	CASSLWSNGSPLHF	TGTGCCAGCAGTTTATGGTCTAATGGATCACCCCTCCACTTT
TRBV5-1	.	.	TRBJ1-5	CASSLDLLVNQPQHF	TGCGCCAGCAGCTTGGACCTCCTCGTAAATCAGCCCCAGCATTTT
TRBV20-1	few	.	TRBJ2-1	CSARRQGGEQFF	TGCAGTGCTAGAAGGCAGGGGGGTGAGCAGTTCTTC
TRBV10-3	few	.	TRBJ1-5	CAIRGVNQPQHF	TGTGCCATCAGGGGGGTCAATCAGCCCCAGCATTTT
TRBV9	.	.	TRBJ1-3	CASSQGPISSGNTIYF	TGTGCCAGCAGCCAGGGACCTATTTCGTCTGGAAACACCATATATTTT
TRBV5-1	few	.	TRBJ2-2	CATGPSAGELFF	TGCGCCACCGGACCTAGCGCCGGGGAGCTGTTTTTT
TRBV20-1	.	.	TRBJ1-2	CSARGSGFYGYTF	TGCAGTGCTAGAGGATCAGGGTTCTATGGCTACACCTTC
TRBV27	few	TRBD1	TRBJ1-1	CASSLSPGQAEAFF	TGTGCCAGCAGTTTATCCCCGGGACAGGCGGAAGCTTTCTTT
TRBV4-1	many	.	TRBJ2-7	CASSRDFYEQYF	TGCGCCAGCAGCAGGGACTTCTACGAGCAGTACTTC
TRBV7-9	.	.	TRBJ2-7	CASSFLNREGEQYF	TGTGCCAGCAGCTTTTTAAACAGGGAGGGCGAGCAGTACTTC
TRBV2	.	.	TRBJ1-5	CASSDRLRGNQPQHF	TGTGCCAGCAGTGATCGCCTTAGGGGCAATCAGCCCCAGCATTTT
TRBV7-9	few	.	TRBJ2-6	CASSKSGANVLTF	TGTGCCAGCAGCAAGTCTGGGGCCAACGTCCTGACTTTC
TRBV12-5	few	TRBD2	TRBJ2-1	CASGLGRIAGGLFF	TGTGCTAGTGGTTTGGGTCGTATAGCGGGAGGTCTGTTCTTC
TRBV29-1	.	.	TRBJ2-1	CSFRLRGSYNEQFF	TGCAGCTTTCGACTGAGGGGGTCCTACAATGAGCAGTTCTTC
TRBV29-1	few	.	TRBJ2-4	CSVVGRQDIQYF	TGCAGCGTTGTAGGCAGGCAAGACATTCAGTACTTC
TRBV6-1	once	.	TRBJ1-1	CATTRGRNTEAFF	TGTGCCACAACGCGAGGAAGGAACACTGAAGCTTTCTTT
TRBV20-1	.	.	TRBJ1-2	CSATTGTKFPF	TGCAGTGCAACGACCGGGACCAAATTTCCATTC
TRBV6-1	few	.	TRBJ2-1	CASRRGGSAAYNEQFF	TGTGCCAGCAGACGAGGGGGGTCGGCGGCCTACAATGAGCAGTTCTTC
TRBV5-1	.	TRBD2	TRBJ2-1	CASSPVPSGIYNEQFF	TGCGCCAGCAGCCCTGTCCCTAGCGGGATCTACAATGAGCAGTTCTTC
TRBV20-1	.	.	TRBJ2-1	CSARVTSHNEQFF	TGCAGTGCTAGAGTTACTAGCCACAATGAGCAGTTCTTC
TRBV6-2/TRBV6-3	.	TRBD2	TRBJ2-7	CASHPSGSYEQYF	TGTGCCAGCCACCCTAGCGGGAGCTACGAGCAGTACTTC
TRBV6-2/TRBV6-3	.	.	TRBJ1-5	CASSHSVGYQPQHF	TGTGCCAGCAGTCATAGCGTGGGATATCAGCCCCAGCATTTT
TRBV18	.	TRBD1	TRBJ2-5	CASSRTGHQETQYF	TGTGCCAGCTCCCGGACAGGGCACCAAGAGACCCAGTACTTC
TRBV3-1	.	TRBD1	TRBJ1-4	CASSLRTGGTEKLFF	TGTGCCAGCAGCCTGCGGACAGGGGGCACTGAAAAACTGTTTTTT
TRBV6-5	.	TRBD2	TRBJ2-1	CASSHSGLGRGNEQFF	TGTGCCAGCAGTCATTCGGGACTAGGCAGGGGCAATGAGCAGTTCTTC
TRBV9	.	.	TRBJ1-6	CASSVVSYNSPLHF	TGTGCCAGCAGCGTAGTGAGTTATAATTCACCCCTCCACTTT
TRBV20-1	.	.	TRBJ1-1	CSARGGGIGTEAFF	TGCAGTGCTAGGGGGGGTGGGATTGGCACTGAAGCTTTCTTT
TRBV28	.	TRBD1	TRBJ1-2	CASSSPRTGMKGYTF	TGTGCCAGCAGTTCCCCCCGGACAGGGATGAAAGGCTACACCTTC
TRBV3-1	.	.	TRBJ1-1	CASSLLQGREAFF	TGTGCCAGCAGCCTCCTCCAGGGGCGGGAAGCTTTCTTT
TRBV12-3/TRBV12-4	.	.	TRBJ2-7	CASSSPSRGEQYF	TGTGCCAGCAGCTCCCCTTCCCGGGGCGAGCAGTACTTC
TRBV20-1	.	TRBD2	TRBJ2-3	CSASGRASREDTQYF	TGCAGTGCTAGCGGGAGGGCCTCGCGCGAGGATACGCAGTATTTT
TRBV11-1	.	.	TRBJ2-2	CASSSRNRNTGELFF	TGTGCCAGCAGCTCGCGAAACAGGAACACCGGGGAGCTGTTTTTT
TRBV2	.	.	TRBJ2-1	CASSWASYNEQFF	TGTGCCAGCAGTTGGGCATCCTACAATGAGCAGTTCTTC
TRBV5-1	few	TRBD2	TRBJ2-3	CASSPREGGTDTQYF	TGCGCCAGCAGCCCTCGGGAGGGAGGCACAGATACGCAGTATTTT
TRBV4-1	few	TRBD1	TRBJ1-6	CASSQDTTGSRSPLHF	TGCGCCAGCAGCCAAGATACGACAGGGTCACGGTCACCCCTCCACTTT
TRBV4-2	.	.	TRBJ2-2	CASSQELATFGGELFF	TGTGCCAGCAGCCAAGAGTTAGCTACCTTTGGGGGGGAGCTGTTTTTT
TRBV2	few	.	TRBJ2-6	CASRGARTGANVLTF	TGTGCCAGCAGGGGGGCGAGGACTGGGGCCAACGTCCTGACTTTC
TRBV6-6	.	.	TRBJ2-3	CASRETADTQYF	TGTGCCAGCAGAGAGACAGCAGATACGCAGTATTTT
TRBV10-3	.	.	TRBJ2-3	CATQSYAGDLPDTQYF	TGTGCCACCCAATCATACGCTGGGGACCTGCCAGATACGCAGTATTTT
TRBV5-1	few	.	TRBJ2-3	CASSPGWGGTDTQYF	TGCGCCAGCAGCCCAGGCTGGGGAGGCACAGATACGCAGTATTTT
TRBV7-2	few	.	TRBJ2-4	CASSSGPGESKNIQYF	TGTGCCAGCAGCTCCGGGCCGGGTGAATCCAAAAACATTCAGTACTTC
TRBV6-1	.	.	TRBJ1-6	CASSGGVNSPLHF	TGTGCCAGCAGTGGGGGTGTTAATTCACCCCTCCACTTT
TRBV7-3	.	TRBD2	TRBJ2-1	CASSFLAGRYNEQFF	TGTGCCAGCAGCTTTCTAGCGGGCCGTTACAATGAGCAGTTCTTC
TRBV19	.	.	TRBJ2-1	CASSISGAREQFF	TGTGCCAGTAGTATAAGTGGGGCGCGTGAGCAGTTCTTC
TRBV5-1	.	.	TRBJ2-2	CASSLYSTDTGELFF	TGCGCCAGCAGCTTGTATTCCACGGACACCGGGGAGCTGTTTTTT
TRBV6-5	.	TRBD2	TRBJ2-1	CASSYATSGISYNEQFF	TGTGCCAGCAGTTACGCGACTAGCGGGATCTCCTACAATGAGCAGTTCTTC
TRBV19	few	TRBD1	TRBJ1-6	CASSLSRQGARQPLHF	TGTGCCAGTAGTTTAAGCCGACAGGGGGCGCGACAGCCCCTCCACTTT
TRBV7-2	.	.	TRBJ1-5	CASGRNQPQHF	TGTGCTTCGGGGCGTAATCAGCCCCAGCATTTT
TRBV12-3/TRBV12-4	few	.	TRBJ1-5	CASRQGEGQPQHF	TGTGCCAGCAGACAGGGCGAGGGTCAGCCCCAGCATTTT
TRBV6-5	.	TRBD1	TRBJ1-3	CASSSRGTPGNTIYF	TGTGCCAGCAGTTCCAGGGGGACTCCTGGAAACACCATATATTTT
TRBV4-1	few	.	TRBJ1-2	CASSQGRDLGGRYGYTF	TGCGCCAGCAGCCAAGGCCGTGATTTGGGGGGACGATATGGCTACACCTTC
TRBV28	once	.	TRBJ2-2	CASSLPGARSTGELFF	TGTGCCAGCAGTTTGCCAGGGGCGCGTAGCACCGGGGAGCTGTTTTTT
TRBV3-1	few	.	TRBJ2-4	CASSPQGAKNIQYF	TGTGCCAGCAGCCCGCAGGGGGCCAAAAACATTCAGTACTTC
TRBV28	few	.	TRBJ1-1	CASSPPDRKGTEAFF	TGTGCCAGCAGTCCCCCGGACCGAAAGGGAACTGAAGCTTTCTTT
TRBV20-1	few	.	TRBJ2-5	CSAQDRIQETQYF	TGCAGTGCCCAGGACCGTATCCAAGAGACCCAGTACTTC
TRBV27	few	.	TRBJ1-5	CASSPRYLDSRREGNQPQHF	TGTGCCAGCAGTCCCCGTTACCTCGACAGTAGGCGTGAGGGCAATCAGCCCCAGCATTTT